This paragraph reports one T cell receptor beta chain. Its antigen remains unknown. These data are taken from a study of T cell repertoires in cytomegalovirus infection. Study-wide points: HLA-C-restricted TCR beta clonotypes specific for CMV led the ex vivo response.

Each CDR3 protein gets one entry after TCRdb re-called the reads with MiXCR. The sample lists about 700,000 distinct CDR3 sequences, around 35% seen once, with 15% to 20% in the top ten. This CDR3 has 17 amino acids. The V segment lost 4 bases and the J segment 6 bases; nucleotides outside the gene matches: 15. CDR1 and CDR2 (germline): SGHRS, YFSETQ. Sequences were derived from cultured PBMCs, sampled from culture after CMV antigen stimulation. The clonotype comes from a human donor in good health (CMV status not recorded). Some clones in this sample may be carry-over from other donors' samples. The J gene is TRBJ1-4, the V gene TRBV5-1, with TRBD1 matching 7 bases. The DNA for the CDR3 is TGCGCCAGCAGCCTGGGGACAGCCTCAACCCTTTATGAAAAACTGTTTTTT. This codes for CASSLGTASTLYEKLFF.